Below are 26 T cell receptor beta chains sequenced from a single sample in a study of blood T cell repertoires in COVID-19. Measured with immunoSEQ multiplex PCR; TCRdb has only the in-frame clones, and not every one. The table shows around 200,000 clones, with approximately 84% occurring only once. The sample was peripheral blood. The receptors were gathered from a man aged 45-65 years with active or convalescent COVID-19.

This chain uses TRBV5-6 with TRBJ2-7; 12 positions match TRBD1. Germline V gene data show CDR1 as SGHDT and CDR2 as YYEEEE. Trimming took 0 bases from V and 6 from J; bases not matched to a gene: 4. This CDR3 spans 15 amino acids. The CDR3 spells CASSLAKGQGAEQYF. The CDR3 DNA reads TGTGCCAGCAGCTTGGCCAAGGGACAGGGGGCCGAGCAGTACTTC.

There are a few counts of this clone. The rearrangement uses TRBV4-3 and TRBJ1-3, with D unresolved. Germline V gene data show CDR1 as LGHNA and CDR2 as YSLEER. The CDR3 is made up of 14 amino acids. V was pared by 0 bases and J by 2 bases, with 5 bases between. The CDR3 region is CASSQDLTGNTIYF. The CDR3 nucleotides read TGCGCCAGCAGCCAAGATCTTACTGGAAACACCATATATTTT.

This chain joins TRBV25-1 and TRBJ1-2, with D unresolved. V was shortened by 2 bases and J by 4 bases, with 8 bases between the two germline ends. Looked up from germline, CDR1 is MGHDK and CDR2 is SYGVNS. This CDR3 is 13 amino acids long. CDR3 in amino acids: CASSEHGVYGYTF. CDR3 DNA: TGTGCCAGCAGTGAACACGGAGTCTATGGCTACACCTTC.

This clone showed up just a few times. This chain uses TRBV7-9 with TRBJ2-3; possible D gene TRBD2, 5 bases. The germline V and J ends were trimmed by 3 bases and 3 bases, with 7 bases remaining between them. CDR1 SEHNR and CDR2 FQNEAQ come from the germline V gene (reference sequence). The CDR3 is 13 amino acids. The CDR3 coding sequence is TGTGCCAGCAGCTTCAGCGGAACAGATACGCAGTATTTT. Amino acids: CASSFSGTDTQYF. The full variable domain, completed using reference TRBV7-9 and TRBJ2-3, is DTGVSQNPRHKITKRGQNVTFRCDPISEHNRLYWYRQTLGQGPEFLTYFQNEAQLEKSRLLSDRFSAERPKGSFSTLEIQRTEQGDSAMYLCASSFSGTDTQYFGPGTRLTVL.

This sequence joins TRBV5-1 and TRBJ2-1; TRBD2 is a possible D gene (5 bases). The CDR3 extends over 13 amino acids. Germline loops: CDR1 SGHRS, CDR2 YFSETQ. Between the trimmed V and J ends, which lost 2 bases and 6 bases, there was a span of 9 bases. CDR3 loop: CASSFREPNEQFF. The CDR3 DNA reads as TGCGCCAGCAGCTTTCGGGAACCCAATGAGCAGTTCTTC.

This chain uses TRBV3-1 (or the pseudogene TRBV3-2) with TRBJ2-1; 7 bases align to TRBD1. The ends lost 4 bases at V and 7 bases at J; junction bases unmatched: 7. Germline V gene sequence: CDR1 LGHDT, CDR2 YNNKEL (reference sequence). The CDR3 runs 14 residues. The CDR3 region is CASSRPGQHNEQFF. The CDR3 bases are TGTGCCAGCAGCCGCCCGGGACAGCATAATGAGCAGTTCTTC.

This clone was detected only a few times. The rearrangement links TRBV15 to TRBJ2-7, with TRBD1 matching over 9 bases. V trimming: 5 bases; J trimming: 6 bases; junction bases outside the gene matches: 8. From germline, CDR1 is LNHNV and CDR2 YYDKDF (reference sequence). This CDR3 is built from 14 residues. This chain's CDR3 is CATSRGDREREQYF. The CDR3 nucleotides are TGTGCCACCAGCCGGGGGGACAGGGAACGCGAGCAGTACTTC.

This clone occurred a few times. The chain recombines TRBV5-4 with TRBJ2-5, with a weak D call TRBD1 (6 bases). Trimming removed 7 bases at V and 1 base at J, with 14 bases between. Germline CDR1 and CDR2: SGHNT and YYREEE (reference sequence). The length of the CDR3 is 14 residues. In nucleotides, the CDR3 is TGTGCCAGCGGGACGTCAGGGGTCCAAGAGACCCAGTACTTC. Translated, it gives CASGTSGVQETQYF.

This sequence joins TRBV7-8 and TRBJ2-3; TRBD1 might be the D (6 bases). With 6 bases removed from V and 0 bases from J, the gap between germline ends came to 10 bases. CDR1 is SGHVS and CDR2 is FQNEAQ in the germline V gene. This CDR3 is 14 amino acids long. CDR3 nucleotides: TGTGCCAGCAGTCCGGACAGTAGCACAGATACGCAGTATTTT. Amino acids: CASSPDSSTDTQYF.

The rearrangement links TRBV5-4 to TRBJ1-1; 8 bases line up with TRBD1. Trimming took 0 bases from V and 5 from J; bases not matched to a gene: 9. Germline CDR1 SGHNT, CDR2 YYREEE (reference sequence). This CDR3 comprises 16 residues. In nucleotides, the CDR3 is TGTGCCAGCAGCTTGGAGTTGGCAGGGGGCCGGACTGAAGCTTTCTTT. This sequence encodes CASSLELAGGRTEAFF.

This chain joins TRBV3-1 (or the pseudogene TRBV3-2) and TRBJ2-2; D remains unclear. The CDR3 has 14 residues. With 1 base removed from V and 5 bases from J, the gap between germline ends came to 8 bases. Germline assignment: CDR1 LGHDT and CDR2 YNNKEL (reference sequence). The CDR3 DNA is TGTGCCAGCAGCCAAGTCGTGGAGACCGGGGAGCTGTTTTTT. Translation gives CASSQVVETGELFF.

The chain carries TRBV4-1 and TRBJ2-5; 9 bases are a match to TRBD1. Unmatched junction bases numbered 10, after V lost 0 bases and J lost 5 bases. The CDR3 length is 17 residues. CDR1 MGHRA and CDR2 YSYEKL come from the germline V gene. CDR3 nucleotides: TGCGCCAGCAGCCAAGATCGGGACAGGGTAACTGTGGAGACCCAGTACTTC. This encodes CASSQDRDRVTVETQYF.

The sample holds one count of this clone. The chain carries TRBV25-1 and TRBJ1-4, with D unresolved. The CDR3 runs 14 residues. The germline V and J ends were trimmed by 6 bases and 0 bases, with 8 bases remaining between them. The germline V gene encodes CDR1 MGHDK and CDR2 SYGVNS. The CDR3 nucleotides read TGTGCCAGCAGCCAAGACACAACTAATGAAAAACTGTTTTTT. Amino acids: CASSQDTTNEKLFF. The entire variable domain, with the rest obtained from reference TRBV25-1 and TRBJ1-4, is as follows: EADIYQTPRYLVIGTGKKITLECSQTMGHDKMYWYQQDPGMELHLIHYSYGVNSTEKGDLSSESTVSRIRTEHFPLTLESARPSHTSQYLCASSQDTTNEKLFFGSGTQLSVL.

The CDR3 here is CSVRKDRDTEAFF. CDR3 DNA sequence: TGCAGCGTCCGCAAGGACAGGGACACTGAAGCTTTCTTT. This sequence joins TRBV29-1 and TRBJ1-1; 8 bases fit TRBD1. Trimming took 6 bases from V and 3 from J; bases not matched to a gene: 6. From germline, CDR1 is SQVTM and CDR2 ANQGSEA. The CDR3 runs 13 residues.

The count of this clone is one. V and J are TRBV2 and TRBJ1-1; 9 nucleotides line up with TRBD1. Germline assignment: CDR1 SNHLY and CDR2 FYNNEI. The V segment lost 8 bases and the J segment 6 bases; nucleotides outside the gene matches: 13. The CDR3 is 15 residues long. The CDR3 spells CASCQQGAFIAEAFF. The CDR3 coding sequence is TGTGCCAGCTGCCAACAGGGGGCTTTTATCGCTGAAGCTTTCTTT.

The chain recombines TRBV10-3 with TRBJ2-7, with TRBD1 matching 7 bases. The CDR3 loop spans 14 amino acids. The J segment lost 3 bases and the V segment lost 6 bases, leaving 8 bases of the junction unmatched. The germline CDR1 and CDR2 sequences are ENHRY and SYGVKD. CDR3 amino acids: CAIRYGTEIYEQYF. The CDR3 DNA follows: TGTGCCATCAGATACGGGACAGAGATCTACGAGCAGTACTTC.

The rearrangement uses TRBV4-1 and TRBJ1-5; D unresolved. In germline, CDR1 is MGHRA, CDR2 YSYEKL. This CDR3 contains 14 residues. V gave up 0 bases and J gave up 3 bases, with 6 bases separating them. This CDR3 reads CASSQDSYNQPQHF. CDR3 sequence (DNA): TGCGCCAGCAGCCAAGACAGTTACAATCAGCCCCAGCATTTT.

This clone occurred once. The chain has TRBV6-6 and TRBJ2-3, with a possible D match to TRBD2 (5 bases). Between the trimmed V and J ends, which lost 6 bases and 4 bases, there was a span of 11 bases. From germline, CDR1 is MNHNY and CDR2 SVGAGI (reference sequence). There are 13 residues in the CDR3. CDR3 region: CASSGVGADTQYF. CDR3 DNA: TGTGCCAGCAGCGGGGTAGGTGCAGATACGCAGTATTTT.

This chain connects TRBV5-1 to TRBJ2-1; the match to TRBD1 covers 11 bases. The CDR3 is 16 residues long. J was trimmed by 6 bases and V by 4 bases; bases with no gene match: 9. The germline V gene encodes CDR1 SGHRS and CDR2 YFSETQ. The CDR3 DNA is TGCGCCAGCAGCCGCACTCGGGGACAGGGGGGCAATGAGCAGTTCTTC. Protein: CASSRTRGQGGNEQFF. Variable domain in full (rest from reference TRBV5-1 and TRBJ2-1): KAGVTQTPRYLIKTRGQQVTLSCSPISGHRSVSWYQQTPGQGLQFLFEYFSETQRNKGNFPGRFSGRQFSNSRSEMNVSTLELGDSALYLCASSRTRGQGGNEQFFGPGTRLTVL.

The CDR3 here is CATSRDLDSNEKLFF. CDR3 sequence (DNA): TGTGCCACCAGCAGAGACCTGGACTCGAATGAAAAACTGTTTTTT. The rearrangement joins TRBV15 to TRBJ1-4; no clear D. Germline CDR1 is LNHNV and CDR2 is YYDKDF (reference sequence). Trimming removed 0 bases at V and 5 bases at J, with 10 bases between. CDR3 size: 15 residues.

The chain combines TRBV19 with TRBJ2-2; 15 bases are a match to TRBD2. The germline V gene has CDR1 LNHDA and CDR2 SQIVND (reference sequence). CDR3 length: 18 amino acids. Losses at the gene ends were 5 bases for V and 0 bases for J; bases not matched to a gene: 4. Written as DNA, the CDR3 is TGTGCCAGTAGTCTCGGGACTAGCGGGGGGCCGAACACCGGGGAGCTGTTTTTT. The encoded protein is CASSLGTSGGPNTGELFF.

The chain joins TRBV5-1 to TRBJ1-1; TRBD1 might be the D (6 bases). The CDR3 covers 13 residues. The germline CDR1 and CDR2 sequences are SGHRS and YFSETQ. V was trimmed by 3 bases and J by 0 bases, leaving 6 bases between them. Here the CDR3 DNA reads TGCGCCAGCAGCTACAGGGTGAACACTGAAGCTTTCTTT. This sequence encodes CASSYRVNTEAFF.

CDR3 coding DNA: TGTGCCAGCAGCCTTAAAGGGGGTGGCACTGAAGCTTTCTTT. Amino acids: CASSLKGGGTEAFF. The rearrangement joins TRBV7-3 to TRBJ1-1, with D tentatively TRBD1 (6 bases). Germline CDR1 is SGHTA and CDR2 is FQGTGA. The V end was cut by 5 bases, the J end by 4 bases, with 14 bases between. The CDR3 is 14 amino acids.

The chain links TRBV2 to TRBJ2-3; TRBD2 aligns across 15 bases. The CDR3 loop spans 17 amino acids. The trim removed 4 bases at V and 3 bases at J, leaving 5 bases unmatched. Looked up from germline, CDR1 is SNHLY and CDR2 is FYNNEI. As DNA, the CDR3 is TGTGCCAGCAGTGGGACTAGCGGGGGGGCCAGAACAGATACGCAGTATTTT. This encodes CASSGTSGGARTDTQYF.

The gene calls are TRBV14 and TRBJ1-2; possible D gene TRBD1, 5 bases. This CDR3 spans 13 amino acids. V was pared by 1 base and J by 2 bases, with 5 bases between. Germline loops: CDR1 SGHDN, CDR2 FVKESK. The CDR3 region has the DNA TGTGCCAGCAGCCAAGGGACAAACTATGGCTACACCTTC. It encodes CASSQGTNYGYTF.

The chain recombines TRBV12-3 or TRBV12-4 with TRBJ1-1; tentatively, D is TRBD1 (5 bases). The ends were cut back, 4 bases at V and 12 bases at J, with 15 bases in the middle. The CDR3 sequence is 12 residues long. CDR3 in amino acids: CASSYSGQMTFF. CDR3 in DNA: TGTGCCAGCAGTTACTCAGGGCAAATGACTTTCTTT.